The rows below give T cell receptor beta chains drawn from one sample of a study of T cell changes during pregnancy in multiple sclerosis. TCRdb's table, derived via immunoSEQ multiplex PCR, lists solely in-frame clones and lacks some. The sample shows approximately 90,000 clones, 94% of them seen only once. This specimen consisted of peripheral blood, obtained in the third trimester of pregnancy. All receptors come from a female donor with multiple sclerosis, enrolled in a pregnancy study. Each CDR3 is given without its conserved first and last residue.

>TRBV19|TRBJ2-5
ASSKTDRRIQETQY
>TRBV27|TRBJ1-4
ASSLSRLTEKLF
>TRBV6-5|TRBJ1-5
ASSFLGGGQPQH
>TRBV27|TRBJ2-2
ASSQGAGELF
>TRBV5-1|TRBJ2-1
ASSLTSSGEIYNEQF
>TRBV6-1|TRBJ1-3
AVSLGTGSGNTIY
>TRBV11-2|TRBJ2-1
ASSLGGGPYNEQF
>TRBV2|TRBJ1-2
ASSEPRTGDYGYT
>TRBV28|TRBJ2-5
ASSGSRTGGQETQY
>TRBV28|TRBJ2-7
ASSLEDLRGYEQY
>TRBV6-6|TRBJ2-7
ASRPTGTGDHEQY
>TRBV9|TRBJ2-7
ASSVGGLDRQY
>TRBV20-1|TRBJ1-3
SANHRNTIY
>TRBV19|TRBJ1-1
ASGRETEAF
>TRBV21-1|TRBJ1-2
ASSIGPGTGSDYGYT
>TRBV11-2|TRBJ1-1
ASSADRGGLVNTEAF
>TRBV19|TRBJ2-3
ASSIQGATDTQY
>TRBV18|TRBJ2-3
ASSLTTVLPDTQY
>TRBV19|TRBJ2-7
ASRRTGAAYEQY
>TRBV7-3|TRBJ2-2
ASSSAARRGTGELF
>TRBV6-5|TRBJ1-1
ASSYRTPAEAF
>TRBV5-1|TRBJ2-5
ASSLEGETQY
>TRBV10-3|TRBJ1-3
AISDRAGGGNTIY
>TRBV21-1|TRBJ2-7
ASSARDRLSYEQY
>TRBV11-2|TRBJ2-1
ASSSHSGRESYEQF
>TRBV30|TRBJ1-5
AWSEQSNQPQH
>TRBV19|TRBJ2-2
ASSISSSSGELF
>TRBV19|TRBJ1-1
ASSTLRGVNTEAF
>TRBV27|TRBJ1-1
ASGGQANTEAF
>TRBV10-1|TRBJ1-1
ANPPRQRWSEAF
>TRBV28|TRBJ1-5
ASSYGTGAFNQPQH
>TRBV15|TRBJ2-7
ATSPGTVSEQY
>TRBV7-8|TRBJ1-1
ASSLAPGQMNTEAF
>TRBV11-2|TRBJ2-7
ASSYEPGQAYEQY
>TRBV7-2|TRBJ1-4
ASSLRAGRTGQGGKLF
>TRBV28|TRBJ1-3
ASSAGGSPGNTIY